Below, 18 T cell receptor beta chains from the same sample are listed, as sequenced in a study of OX40 agonist ivuxolimab in advanced cancers. Clones were read by immunoSEQ multiplex PCR, and TCRdb kept only the in-frame ones, dropping some. Of under 65,000 clones listed, about nine tenths are singletons. Sample: CD4+ or CD8+ T cells sorted from blood, taken in a trial of the OX40 agonist ivuxolimab. The receptors derive from an adult with an advanced solid tumor such as melanoma, head and neck, liver or kidney cancer.

The V and J genes are TRBV4-1 and TRBJ1-1, with TRBD1 identical over 9 bases. With V trimmed by 4 bases and J by 3 bases, 12 bases remained unmatched. The CDR3 is made up of 17 amino acids. Per the germline V gene, CDR1 is MGHRA and CDR2 is YSYEKL. The CDR3 DNA reads TGCGCCAGCAGCCCACAGGGGGCCCCAAGCAAGGACACTGAAGCTTTCTTT. This sequence encodes CASSPQGAPSKDTEAFF.

This rearrangement joins TRBV7-6 to TRBJ2-5, with a weak D call TRBD2 (6 bases). TRBJ2-7 explains the end of the DNA better; the J call may be wrong. Germline CDR1 SGHVS, CDR2 FNYEAQ. CDR3 size: 15 residues. CDR3 nucleotides: TGTGCCAGCAGCTTAGCTGGCGGGGATAAGGACGAGCAGTACTTC. Translation gives CASSLAGGDKDEQYF.

The chain employs TRBV7-2 and TRBJ2-7; D is perhaps TRBD1 (6 bases). The CDR3 covers 13 residues. Trimming pared 1 base from V and 5 bases from J, leaving 9 bases between. Germline CDR1 reads SGHTA; CDR2 reads FQGNSA. CDR3 nucleotides: TGTGCCAGCAGCTTAGTCTCAGGGGACGAGCAGTACTTC. Translating it yields CASSLVSGDEQYF. Full variable domain (remainder filled in from reference TRBV7-2 and TRBJ2-7): GAGVSQSPSNKVTEKGKDVELRCDPISGHTALYWYRQSLGQGLEFLIYFQGNSAPDKSGLPSDRFSAERTGGSVSTLTIQRTQQEDSAVYLCASSLVSGDEQYFGPGTRLTVT.

The chain recombines TRBV6-4 with TRBJ1-5, with 8 bases identical to TRBD1. After removal of 3 bases from V and 2 bases from J, the junction contained 6 bases not matched to a gene. The CDR3 spans 16 residues. CDR1 MRHNA and CDR2 SNTAGT come from the germline V gene. The CDR3 protein is CASSEKDREGNQPQHF. CDR3 sequence (DNA): TGTGCCAGCAGTGAGAAGGACAGGGAGGGCAATCAGCCCCAGCATTTT.

The chain joins TRBV14 to TRBJ1-4, with 8 bases matching TRBD1. The CDR3 covers 14 residues. After removal of 3 bases from V and 7 bases from J, the junction contained 4 bases not matched to a gene. Germline V CDR1 and CDR2: SGHDN, FVKESK. CDR3 DNA: TGTGCCAGCAGCCAGACAGGGGAGGGTGAAAAACTGTTTTTT. This sequence encodes CASSQTGEGEKLFF.

The genes are TRBV9 and TRBJ2-3; a possible D gene is TRBD1 (6 bases). The V gene's germline CDR1 is SGDLS and CDR2 YYNGEE. Trimming removed 2 bases from V and 1 base from J, with 11 bases in between. This CDR3 comprises 15 residues. The CDR3 loop is CASSVEDSRTDTQYF. The CDR3 region has the DNA TGTGCCAGCAGCGTGGAGGACAGTCGCACAGATACGCAGTATTTT.

The genes are TRBV28 and TRBJ2-7, with D perhaps TRBD1 (6 bases). This CDR3 has 13 amino acids. Trimming cost V 4 bases and J 4 bases, with 11 bases left between them. The germline V gene has CDR1 MDHEN and CDR2 SYDVKM. The CDR3 loop reads CASSSTGPYEQYF. The DNA of the CDR3 is TGTGCCAGCAGTTCGACAGGTCCGTACGAGCAGTACTTC.

This chain connects TRBV4-2 to TRBJ1-6, with D possibly TRBD1 on 5 matching bases. This CDR3 region has 17 residues. V was shortened by 0 bases and J by 0 bases, with 9 bases between the two germline ends. Germline CDR1 LGHNA, CDR2 YNFKEQ. This CDR3 is CASSQEGPSSYNSPLHF. The CDR3 DNA reads TGTGCCAGCAGCCAAGAGGGGCCCAGCTCCTATAATTCACCCCTCCACTTT.

This chain joins TRBV9 and TRBJ1-2; no clear D. CDR1 SGDLS and CDR2 YYNGEE come from the germline V gene. This CDR3 is 15 amino acids long. The V gene lost 0 bases and the J gene lost 0 bases, with 9 bases spanning the gap. For the CDR3, the DNA is TGTGCCAGCAGCGTAGAAGAAGGGACTAACTATGGCTACACCTTC. It encodes CASSVEEGTNYGYTF.

This chain joins TRBV7-9 and TRBJ1-2; D unresolved. Trimming pared 4 bases from V and 3 bases from J, leaving 9 bases between. The CDR3 runs 13 residues. Germline values: CDR1 SEHNR, CDR2 FQNEAQ (reference sequence). CDR3 coding DNA: TGTGCCAGCAGCTCAGACATCGACTATGGCTACACCTTC. Its protein is CASSSDIDYGYTF.

The chain has TRBV2 and TRBJ1-1; 7 nucleotides line up with TRBD1. Germline CDR1 reads SNHLY; CDR2 reads FYNNEI. V was pared by 8 bases and J by 2 bases, with 8 bases of the junction left unmatched. The CDR3 runs 14 residues. CDR3 DNA sequence: TGTGCCAGCCGCGGGGACAGTAGTAACACTGAAGCTTTCTTT. Protein: CASRGDSSNTEAFF.

The chain has TRBV6-6 and TRBJ1-2; 7 bases align to TRBD1. Germline V gene lookup returns CDR1 MNHNY and CDR2 SVGAGI (reference sequence). The length of the CDR3 is 14 residues. V trimming: 5 bases; J trimming: 4 bases; junction bases outside the gene matches: 7. This CDR3 is CASSDQGGFYGYTF. CDR3 sequence (DNA): TGTGCCAGCAGTGACCAGGGGGGCTTCTATGGCTACACCTTC.

About this clone itself: The germline gene is not matched at one end of the junction; a read error may be the cause. The rearrangement joins TRBV6-5 to TRBJ2-7; TRBD1 matches at 9 bases. CDR3 length: 14 amino acids. Per germline, CDR1 MNHEY and CDR2 SVGAGI. CDR3 amino acids: CASSYDRGSSEQYF. The CDR3, as DNA: TGTGCCAGCAGTTACGACAGGGGGTCCTCCGAGCAGTACTTC.

The chain links TRBV4-1 to TRBJ1-2, with TRBD1 matching 7 bases. In germline, CDR1 is MGHRA, CDR2 YSYEKL. V lost 4 bases, J lost 6 bases, and 8 bases stayed unmatched. CDR3 length: 14 amino acids. The CDR3 DNA is TGCGCCAGCAGCCTTACAGGGGCTCTGGATGGCTACACCTTC. The encoded protein is CASSLTGALDGYTF.

The J gene is TRBJ1-4, the V gene TRBV30, with D hard to call. The CDR3 spans 11 residues. Looked up from germline, CDR1 is GTSNPN and CDR2 is SVGIG (reference sequence). The V end was cut by 2 bases, the J end by 8 bases, with 6 bases between. The CDR3 DNA is TGTGCCTGGAGTTCTGCCGAAAAACTGTTTTTT. This encodes CAWSSAEKLFF.

The chain employs TRBV6-5 and TRBJ1-4; D uncertain. CDR1 and CDR2 (germline): MNHEY, SVGAGI. The CDR3 loop spans 13 amino acids. Trimming removed 3 bases at V and 4 bases at J, with 6 bases between. The CDR3 bases are TGTGCCAGCAGTTATTTGGTTAATGAAAAACTGTTTTTT. Translation gives CASSYLVNEKLFF.

V and J are TRBV5-1 and TRBJ1-6; perhaps TRBD1 as D (5 bases). Germline assignment: CDR1 SGHRS and CDR2 YFSETQ. V lost 3 bases and J 0 bases, leaving 7 bases between the germline ends. This CDR3 has 15 amino acids. The CDR3 region is CASSWGSSYNSPLHF. The DNA for the CDR3 is TGCGCCAGCAGCTGGGGGAGCTCCTATAATTCACCCCTCCACTTT.

The chain has TRBV4-1 and TRBJ2-1; either TRBD1 or TRBD2 may fit D (5 bases each). V was cut by 0 bases and J by 1 base, with 10 bases left in between. CDR1 MGHRA and CDR2 YSYEKL come from the germline V gene. CDR3 size: 16 residues. CDR3 sequence (DNA): TGCGCCAGCAGCCAAGAGGGGGTCGGTTCCTACAATGAGCAGTTCTTC. Protein product: CASSQEGVGSYNEQFF.